The 12 T cell receptor beta chains reported below all come from one sample, sequenced in a study of T-cell reconstitution after alpha-beta-depleted transplantation in children. Unique molecular identifiers were built into the TCRbeta library. MiXCR, applied by TCRdb to the PCR reads, yields one record per CDR3 protein. The repertoire holds hundreds of thousands of distinct CDR3 sequences, with around an eighth as singletons. Sequencing was performed on PBMCs from the stem cell graft donor, taken from the stem cell graft. Receptors originate from a human donor who donated a stem cell graft to a child with combined immunodeficiency.

This clonotype has a count of ten or more. The gene calls are TRBV15 and TRBJ1-2; D remains ambiguous. The CDR3 totals 13 residues. In germline, CDR1 is LNHNV, CDR2 YYDKDF (reference sequence). Trimming took off 0 bases at V and 8 bases at J, with 10 bases between the two ends. The CDR3 sequence: CATSRDRRGGYTF. For the CDR3, the DNA is TGTGCCACCAGCAGAGATCGTAGAGGCGGCTACACCTTC.

This clonotype was detected only a few times. The J gene is TRBJ2-3, the V gene TRBV7-3, with D maybe TRBD2 (5 bases). CDR3 size: 16 residues. The germline V gene has CDR1 SGHTA and CDR2 FQGTGA. V dropped 1 base and J dropped 3 bases, with 14 bases sitting between them. CDR3 DNA: TGTGCCAGCAGCTTAAGGGCGGAACCGGGGACAGATACGCAGTATTTT. It yields the protein CASSLRAEPGTDTQYF.

Ten or more counts support this clonotype. The chain uses TRBV7-3 and TRBJ1-1; 11 bases match TRBD1. The CDR3 has 15 amino acids. The trim removed 0 bases at V and 8 bases at J, leaving 5 bases unmatched. In germline, CDR1 is SGHTA, CDR2 FQGTGA. CDR3 nucleotide sequence: TGTGCCAGCAGCTTAACGGGGACAGGGGGTACCGAAGCTTTCTTT. Translated: CASSLTGTGGTEAFF.

This clonotype was detected ten times or more. This chain connects TRBV12-3 or TRBV12-4 to TRBJ1-6; 8 bases map to TRBD1. CDR3 size: 14 residues. With V trimmed by 1 base and J by 7 bases, 0 bases remained unmatched. CDR3: CASSLGTGNSPLHF. For the CDR3, the DNA is TGTGCCAGCAGTTTAGGGACAGGGAATTCACCCCTCCACTTT.

The chain combines TRBV27 with TRBJ2-2, with unresolved D. CDR1 is MNHEY, CDR2 SMNVEV, per germline (reference sequence). The V end lost 6 bases, the J end lost 0 bases, and 11 bases lay between the germline ends. The CDR3 runs 15 residues. The CDR3 DNA is TGTGCCAGCAGACGTGGCGGAGCGAACACCGGGGAGCTGTTTTTT. It specifies CASRRGGANTGELFF.

This clonotype was counted between two and nine times. The chain combines TRBV4-3 with TRBJ2-1, with D perhaps TRBD2 (6 bases). Trimming pared 4 bases from V and 6 bases from J, leaving 16 bases between. Germline V gene sequence: CDR1 LGHNA, CDR2 YSLEER. The CDR3 loop spans 15 amino acids. The CDR3 is CASSLIIADVNEQFF. The CDR3 nucleotides read TGCGCCAGCAGCCTGATAATAGCGGATGTCAATGAGCAGTTCTTC.

In this sample, this clonotype turned up a few times. The chain couples TRBV6-2 or TRBV6-3 to TRBJ2-1; D is possibly TRBD1 or TRBD2 (5 bases each). CDR1 MNHEY and CDR2 SVGEGT come from the germline V gene. This CDR3 comprises 15 residues. V was clipped by 6 bases and J by 1 base, with 13 bases between them. The CDR3 spells CASRTGTASYNEQFF. CDR3 nucleotide sequence: TGTGCCAGCAGAACCGGGACGGCATCCTACAATGAGCAGTTCTTC.

In this sample, this clonotype turned up many times. The chain employs TRBV5-1 and TRBJ2-1, with D perhaps matching TRBD1 (6 bases). Germline-derived CDR1 and CDR2 are SGHRS and YFSETQ. The CDR3 length is 16 residues. Trimming pared 0 bases from V and 4 bases from J, leaving 14 bases between. CDR3 DNA sequence: TGCGCCAGCAGCTTGGCCTGGGGGCCCCCATACAATGAGCAGTTCTTC. This sequence encodes CASSLAWGPPYNEQFF.

This clonotype was observed at least ten times. The V call is TRBV28, the J call TRBJ2-7; 12 positions match TRBD1. This CDR3 spans 16 amino acids. The germline CDR1 and CDR2 sequences are MDHEN and SYDVKM. V lost 8 bases and J lost 5; bases outside the gene matches: 13. CDR3 DNA: TGTGCCAGCGGGGGATTGACGGGACAGGGGGCGAACGAGCAGTACTTC. Translated: CASGGLTGQGANEQYF.

V usage is TRBV29-1 and J usage is TRBJ2-3; 9 bases fit TRBD1. After removal of 8 bases from V and 0 bases from J, the junction contained 6 bases not matched to a gene. This CDR3 has 14 residues. The germline gives CDR1 SQVTM, CDR2 ANQGSEA. The CDR3 reads CSPWTGVSTDTQYF. The CDR3 coding sequence is TGCAGCCCGTGGACAGGGGTGAGCACAGATACGCAGTATTTT.

This clonotype was observed many times. The chain uses TRBV20-1 and TRBJ1-1; D is perhaps TRBD1 (5 bases). Trimming pared 5 bases from V and 5 bases from J, leaving 15 bases between. Germline-derived CDR1 and CDR2 are DFQATT and SNEGSKA (reference sequence). This CDR3 contains 13 residues. The CDR3 DNA reads as TGCAGTGCTCGCCGTGGGGCAGGGACTGAAGCTTTCTTT. Translation: CSARRGAGTEAFF.

The rearrangement links TRBV3-1 to TRBJ2-7, with 8 nucleotides matching TRBD2. CDR3 length: 13 amino acids. Trimming cost V 8 bases and J 6 bases; bases outside gene matches: 9. Germline lookup yields CDR1 LGHDT and CDR2 YNNKEL (reference sequence). The CDR3 region has the DNA TGTGCCAGCGCCCCGGGGGGGCATAGCGAGCAGTACTTC. It is translated as CASAPGGHSEQYF.